This T cell receptor (beta chain) was captured in a study of shared clonotypes between healthy human individuals. This clone showed up just a few times. Per the original methods: Junction-only sequences produced by ImmunoSEQ had no quality scores, so filtering differed. Profiled with immunoSEQ multiplex PCR; TCRdb holds only in-frame clones, not every one. Clone size and the V and J calls come from that table; the DNA yielded D and trimming. The sample consists of about a million clones, approximately 80% of them appearing once. The CDR3 contains 16 residues. Sequenced material: memory CD4+ T cells from PBMCs. Subset: CD45RA-negative fraction. The origin of this receptor is a man aged 18 to 35 in good health. Some clones in this sample may be carry-over from other donors' samples. V usage is TRBV21-1 and J usage is TRBJ1-5. TRBV21-1 is listed as a pseudogene. CDR3 nucleotide sequence: TGTGCCAGCGAGGTAGTCCGGCCGGGACGCAATCAGCCCCAGCATTTT. Translating gives CASEVVRPGRNQPQHF.